The 14 T cell receptor beta chains listed next were all sequenced from one sample in a study of blood T cell repertoires in COVID-19. Sequencing used immunoSEQ multiplex PCR; TCRdb keeps in-frame clones, though not all of them. The sample contains about 49,000 clones, roughly 89% of which appear only once. The specimen was peripheral blood. These receptors were collected from an elderly man with acute or convalescent COVID-19.

This clone occurred a few times. This chain links TRBV10-3 with TRBJ2-3, with 8 bases aligning to TRBD2. The CDR3 extends over 14 amino acids. The junction had 2 bases not matched to a gene; V was cut back by 6 bases and J by 0 bases. Germline V lookup: CDR1 ENHRY, CDR2 SYGVKD. CDR3 bases: TGTGCCATCAGACTAGCGGAAAGCACAGATACGCAGTATTTT. Translation: CAIRLAESTDTQYF.

V gene TRBV11-3 combines with J gene TRBJ2-1, with D possibly TRBD1 on 5 matching bases. The CDR3 consists of 15 residues. V was trimmed by 1 base and J by 7 bases, leaving 14 bases between them. The germline V gene has CDR1 SGHNT and CDR2 YENEEA. The CDR3 sequence is CASSLGAGKGNEQFF. For the CDR3, the DNA is TGTGCCAGCAGCTTAGGGGCAGGGAAGGGGAATGAGCAGTTCTTC.

J is TRBJ2-6 and V is TRBV19; 7 bases fit TRBD2. Germline V gene lookup returns CDR1 LNHDA and CDR2 SQIVND (reference sequence). CDR3 length: 17 amino acids. Trimming cost V 3 bases and J 0 bases; bases outside gene matches: 5. The CDR3 sequence: CASSMGGMLSGANVLTF. The DNA for the CDR3 is TGTGCCAGTAGTATGGGGGGGATGCTCTCTGGGGCCAACGTCCTGACTTTC. The full variable domain, its missing parts supplied by reference TRBV19 and TRBJ2-6, is DGGITQSPKYLFRKEGQNVTLSCEQNLNHDAMYWYRQDPGQGLRLIYYSQIVNDFQKGDIAEGYSVSREKKESFPLTVTSAQKNPTAFYLCASSMGGMLSGANVLTFGAGSRLTVL.

In nucleotides, the CDR3 is TGCGCCAGCAGCTTGGAGACAGGCAGAGGGCAGCCCCAGCATTTT. Its translation: CASSLETGRGQPQHF. This chain joins TRBV5-1 and TRBJ1-5; a weak D match, TRBD1 (6 bases). Trimming removed 0 bases at V and 7 bases at J, with 14 bases between. This CDR3 is built from 15 residues. Germline V gene sequence: CDR1 SGHRS, CDR2 YFSETQ.

CDR3 DNA sequence: TGTGCCAGCAGCTTTAGCGGTTCCGGGGAGCTGTTTTTT. Its protein product is CASSFSGSGELFF. This sequence joins TRBV7-3 and TRBJ2-2, with D perhaps TRBD2 (6 bases). V shed 3 bases and J shed 6 bases, with 8 bases lying between them. In germline, CDR1 is SGHTA, CDR2 FQGTGA. This CDR3 is 13 amino acids long.

For this clone: Other nucleotide sequences from this sample produce the same CDR3. The chain carries TRBV15 and TRBJ2-7; tentatively, D is TRBD1 (5 bases). The CDR3 is made up of 13 amino acids. Germline V gene lookup returns CDR1 LNHNV and CDR2 YYDKDF (reference sequence). Trimming shortened V by 0 bases and J by 4 bases, and 7 bases separated the two germline ends. CDR3 bases: TGTGCCACCAGCAGAGATAGGGGTTACGAGCAGTACTTC. Its protein product is CATSRDRGYEQYF.

The chain has TRBV6-5 and TRBJ2-7, with 9 bases matching TRBD1. The germline CDR1 and CDR2 sequences are MNHEY and SVGAGI. The junction had 3 bases not matched to a gene; V was cut back by 6 bases and J by 0 bases. The CDR3 runs 14 residues. DNA for the CDR3: TGTGCCAGCAGGACAGGGGGGGGCTCCTACGAGCAGTACTTC. Translation: CASRTGGGSYEQYF.

CDR3 sequence: CASSLYRTGANVLTF. Here the CDR3 DNA reads TGTGCCAGCAGTTTATACAGAACTGGGGCCAACGTCCTGACTTTC. J is TRBJ2-6 and V is TRBV28; D is undetermined. Per germline, CDR1 MDHEN and CDR2 SYDVKM. The CDR3 extends over 15 amino acids. V was cut by 1 base and J by 2 bases, with 6 bases left in between.

This chain links TRBV7-9 with TRBJ1-4; 7 bases line up with TRBD1. V lost 5 bases to trimming and J lost 11 bases; unmatched junction nucleotides: 17. The germline gives CDR1 SEHNR, CDR2 FQNEAQ (reference sequence). This CDR3 contains 16 residues. CDR3 region: CASSPRTGEAWNKLFF. The DNA for the CDR3 is TGTGCCAGCAGCCCACGGACAGGTGAGGCGTGGAATAAACTGTTTTTT.

This chain uses TRBV10-3 with TRBJ1-2, with D perhaps TRBD1 (6 bases). V dropped 2 bases and J dropped 7 bases, with 17 bases sitting between them. The CDR3 sequence is 15 residues long. The germline V gene encodes CDR1 ENHRY and CDR2 SYGVKD. The CDR3 region is CAISEPGTSRGGYTF. The CDR3, as DNA: TGTGCCATCAGTGAGCCCGGGACAAGTAGAGGTGGCTACACCTTC.

The CDR3 reads CAISAGQGMDNEQFF. The CDR3 DNA reads as TGTGCCATCAGTGCCGGACAGGGTATGGACAATGAGCAGTTCTTC. The rearrangement links TRBV10-3 to TRBJ2-1; 8 bases line up with TRBD1. Unmatched junction bases numbered 7, after V lost 4 bases and J lost 5 bases. This CDR3 is 15 amino acids long. Per germline, CDR1 ENHRY and CDR2 SYGVKD.

The genes are TRBV5-1 and TRBJ1-4, with TRBD1 matching 8 bases. The germline CDR1 and CDR2 sequences are SGHRS and YFSETQ. The CDR3 contains 16 residues. J lost 2 bases, V lost 4 bases, and 7 bases had no gene match. Written as DNA, the CDR3 is TGCGCCAGCAGCCCGAGGCAGGGGGCGACTAATGAAAAACTGTTTTTT. It codes for CASSPRQGATNEKLFF.

The chain carries TRBV3-1 (or the pseudogene TRBV3-2) and TRBJ1-4; D is unclear. Germline V lookup: CDR1 LGHDT, CDR2 YNNKEL (reference sequence). CDR3 length: 14 residues. The V end lost 3 bases, the J end lost 0 bases, and 5 bases lay between the germline ends. The CDR3 loop reads CASSQGATNEKLFF. The CDR3 region has the DNA TGTGCCAGCAGCCAGGGAGCAACTAATGAAAAACTGTTTTTT.

This clone was counted a single time. V usage is TRBV15 and J usage is TRBJ1-4; the match to TRBD1 covers 7 bases. CDR1 is LNHNV, CDR2 YYDKDF, per germline (reference sequence). The J segment lost 11 bases and the V segment lost 4 bases, leaving 4 bases of the junction unmatched. The CDR3 is 12 amino acids. Written as DNA, the CDR3 is TGTGCCACCAGCACGACAGGGTGGAAACTGTTTTTT. Its protein product is CATSTTGWKLFF.